This T cell receptor (beta chain) emerged from a study of blood T cell repertoires in COVID-19. Looking at the study overall: Specimens from acute and convalescent COVID-19 originated in the United States, Italy and Spain. PBMCs, B-cell-depleted T cells, or T cells provided the cDNA or gDNA that made up the material.

Sequenced by immunoSEQ multiplex PCR; TCRdb stores in-frame clones only, minus some. The sample carries 150,000 or so clones, more than 65% recorded once. This CDR3 is built from 14 residues. Germline CDR1 is LGHDT and CDR2 is YNNKEL (reference sequence). Trimming stripped 4 bases from V and 6 bases from J, with 10 bases between. V usage is TRBV3-1 (or the pseudogene TRBV3-2) and J usage is TRBJ1-6, with D tentatively TRBD1 (5 bases). The sequenced material came from peripheral blood. The TCR comes from a woman in her sixties or seventies with acute or convalescent COVID-19. Here the CDR3 reads CASSPGLPNSPLHF. The CDR3 DNA follows: TGTGCCAGCAGCCCGGGACTGCCTAATTCACCCCTCCACTTT.